Following are 32 T cell receptor beta chains from one sample sequenced in a study of breast tumors, draining lymph nodes, adjacent tissues. One entry per CDR3 protein, called by TCRdb with MiXCR from the multiplex PCR reads. This sample carries about 16,000 distinct CDR3 sequences, approximately 42% of them seen once, and the ten largest clones take about an eighth. Input material: tumor-adjacent breast tissue. The receptors were sampled from a female donor with breast cancer. Some clones in this sample may be carry-over from other donors' samples.

This clonotype is labeled as medium-sized. V usage is TRBV12-3 or TRBV12-4 and J usage is TRBJ1-3; tentatively, D is TRBD1 (5 bases). Trimming removed 1 base at V and 0 bases at J, with 10 bases between. The CDR3 length is 16 residues. The DNA of the CDR3 is TGTGCCAGCAGTTTAGATCCGGGGGTCTCTGGAAACACCATATATTTT. It translates to CASSLDPGVSGNTIYF.

The chain employs TRBV7-9 and TRBJ2-3; 15 bases are shared with TRBD2. With V trimmed by 1 base and J by 2 bases, 7 bases remained unmatched. CDR3 size: 19 residues. Germline V CDR1 and CDR2: SEHNR, FQNEAQ (reference sequence). In DNA form, the CDR3 reads TGTGCCAGCAGCTTAGGTCAAGGACTAGCGGGAGGGATCACAGATACGCAGTATTTT. This translates into CASSLGQGLAGGITDTQYF.

In this sample, this clonotype turned up once. V and J are TRBV9 and TRBJ2-3, with TRBD2 as a possible D gene (5 bases). Trimming shortened V by 1 base and J by 4 bases, and 10 bases separated the two germline ends. The CDR3 sequence is 14 residues long. CDR1 is SGDLS, CDR2 YYNGEE, per germline. The chain's CDR3 is CASSVSGVADTQYF. Here the CDR3 DNA reads TGTGCCAGCAGCGTAAGCGGCGTCGCAGATACGCAGTATTTT.

Many counts were recorded for this clonotype. This chain uses TRBV7-9 with TRBJ2-4; D might be TRBD1 (5 bases). Germline CDR1 is SEHNR and CDR2 is FQNEAQ (reference sequence). Trimming shortened V by 0 bases and J by 4 bases, and 10 bases separated the two germline ends. The CDR3 contains 15 residues. The CDR3 region has the DNA TGTGCCAGCAGCTTAGCTGGGGCAGGGAAAAACATTCAGTACTTC. This translates into CASSLAGAGKNIQYF.

This clonotype was recorded many times. The chain recombines TRBV5-1 with TRBJ2-2; perhaps TRBD2 as D (7 bases). The germline gives CDR1 SGHRS, CDR2 YFSETQ. V was cut by 4 bases and J by 7 bases, with 17 bases left in between. The CDR3 loop spans 15 amino acids. The CDR3 DNA is TGCGCCAGCAGCCCTTTGGGGGGGCGAGTCGGGGAGCTGTTTTTT. It specifies CASSPLGGRVGELFF.

The V gene is TRBV29-1, the J gene TRBJ2-7; 9 bases are shared with TRBD1. Germline CDR1 reads SQVTM; CDR2 reads ANQGSEA. The CDR3 is 13 residues long. V gave up 8 bases and J gave up 0 bases; unmatched junction bases: 5. The CDR3: CSPGTGLSYEQYF. In DNA form, the CDR3 reads TGCAGCCCGGGGACAGGGCTCTCCTACGAGCAGTACTTC.

This clonotype was counted between two and nine times. The rearrangement links TRBV7-2 to TRBJ1-4, with TRBD1 as a possible D gene (6 bases). The CDR3 covers 15 residues. Germline CDR1 reads SGHTA; CDR2 reads FQGNSA. Trimming took 5 bases from V and 0 from J, leaving 10 bases between them. DNA of the CDR3: TGTGCCAGCAGCCCCTCAGGGGCAACTAATGAAAAACTGTTTTTT. It encodes CASSPSGATNEKLFF.

CDR3 nucleotides: TGTGCCAGTAGTGACAGGGGAGGCAACGAGCAGTACGTC. Translating gives CASSDRGGNEQYV. The J gene is TRBJ2-7, the V gene TRBV19; 8 bases are shared with TRBD1. V lost 5 bases to trimming and J lost 5 bases; unmatched junction nucleotides: 5. CDR3 size: 13 residues. Germline CDR1 reads LNHDA; CDR2 reads SQIVND (reference sequence).

This clonotype was seen a handful of times. This clone may be a read error of a much larger clone one base away. V gene TRBV6-2 or TRBV6-3 combines with J gene TRBJ2-5; possible D gene TRBD1, 6 bases. V lost 6 bases and J 8 bases, leaving 13 bases between the germline ends. Germline loops: CDR1 MNHEY, CDR2 SVGEGT. The CDR3 has 12 amino acids. The CDR3 bases are TGTGCCAGCAGACTTACAGGGAAAACCCAGTACTTC. Protein: CASRLTGKTQYF.

For this clonotype: This could be a read error, since a much larger clone is one nucleotide away. The chain employs TRBV4-1 and TRBJ1-1, with unresolved D. The germline gives CDR1 MGHRA, CDR2 YSYEKL. Trimming pared 1 base from V and 4 bases from J, leaving 19 bases between. CDR3 length equals 17 residues. The CDR3 loop is CASSQGIGRQLGTEAFF. In DNA form, the CDR3 reads TGCGCCAGCAGCCAAGGAATTGGCCGGCAATTGGGCACTGAAGCTTTCTTT.

The chain recombines TRBV14 with TRBJ1-2, with 7 positions matching TRBD1. This CDR3 contains 12 residues. Germline V lookup: CDR1 SGHDN, CDR2 FVKESK. V lost 2 bases to trimming and J lost 7 bases; unmatched junction nucleotides: 1. This chain's CDR3 is CASSQQGGGYTF. CDR3 sequence (DNA): TGTGCCAGCAGCCAACAGGGGGGTGGCTACACCTTC.

The V gene is TRBV6-1, the J gene TRBJ2-3; D is uncertain. The CDR3 is 14 residues long. Germline CDR1 is MNHNS and CDR2 is SASEGT. Trimming took off 5 bases at V and 0 bases at J, with 9 bases between the two ends. The CDR3 reads CASSQQSSTDTQYF. The CDR3 bases are TGTGCCAGCAGTCAACAGAGTAGCACAGATACGCAGTATTTT.

This clonotype has a count of ten or more. The V call is TRBV6-5, the J call TRBJ2-1; 10 bases are shared with TRBD1. V was pared by 2 bases and J by 9 bases, with 7 bases of the junction left unmatched. This CDR3 comprises 15 residues. Germline CDR1 and CDR2: MNHEY and SVGAGI. The CDR3 DNA follows: TGTGCCAGCAGTTACCTAGGACAGGGGGATAGTGAGCAGTTCTTC. Residues: CASSYLGQGDSEQFF.

The chain has TRBV7-3 and TRBJ1-2; 7 bases match TRBD1. This CDR3 contains 17 residues. Trimming took 5 bases from V and 3 from J; bases not matched to a gene: 15. CDR1 is SGHTA, CDR2 FQGTGA, per germline. CDR3 sequence: CASSKDRREGPYYGYTF. CDR3 DNA: TGTGCCAGCAGCAAGGACAGGCGGGAGGGCCCTTACTATGGCTACACCTTC.

The V call is TRBV2, the J call TRBJ2-3, with D hard to call. V was clipped by 4 bases and J by 4 bases, with 18 bases between them. The CDR3 runs 16 residues. From germline, CDR1 is SNHLY and CDR2 FYNNEI. The CDR3 DNA follows: TGTGCCAGCAGTGTAGGGTCGCCCGTTCATTCAGATACGCAGTATTTT. It specifies CASSVGSPVHSDTQYF.

This clonotype was detected ten times or more. The V gene is TRBV28, the J gene TRBJ1-2; D not resolved. In germline, CDR1 is MDHEN, CDR2 SYDVKM. The CDR3 is made up of 12 amino acids. The ends were cut back, 4 bases at V and 8 bases at J, with 11 bases in the middle. The CDR3 here is CASSWSSRGYTF. Here the CDR3 DNA reads TGTGCCAGCAGTTGGTCGTCTCGCGGCTACACCTTC.

The CDR3 coding sequence is TGTGCCAGCAGCTTTAGCGGGGGGTACAATGAGCAGTTCTTC. It yields the protein CASSFSGGYNEQFF. This chain links TRBV7-3 with TRBJ2-1, with 10 positions matching TRBD2. The ends lost 3 bases at V and 4 bases at J; junction bases unmatched: 0. The CDR3 is 14 residues long. The germline CDR1 and CDR2 sequences are SGHTA and FQGTGA.

The V and J genes are TRBV5-1 and TRBJ2-3; D is unclear. CDR1 is SGHRS, CDR2 YFSETQ, per germline. V was cut by 6 bases and J by 0 bases, with 8 bases left in between. The CDR3 totals 13 residues. CDR3 bases: TGCGCCAGCAATCCAACTAGCACAGATACGCAGTATTTT. Protein: CASNPTSTDTQYF.

This clonotype was seen a few times. The genes are TRBV25-1 and TRBJ1-5; D remains ambiguous. V gave up 3 bases and J gave up 5 bases, with 20 bases separating them. Germline lookup yields CDR1 MGHDK and CDR2 SYGVNS. The CDR3 covers 17 residues. The CDR3 protein is CASSEDTCRTSHQPQHF. DNA for the CDR3: TGTGCCAGCAGTGAGGATACGTGTAGGACCAGCCATCAGCCCCAGCATTTT.

The chain uses TRBV2 and TRBJ2-5, with 11 bases that match TRBD2. Germline values: CDR1 SNHLY, CDR2 FYNNEI. The CDR3 covers 14 residues. V lost 6 bases to trimming and J lost 1 base; unmatched junction nucleotides: 1. CDR3: CASRGTSGQETQYF. The DNA of the CDR3 is TGTGCCAGCAGGGGGACTAGCGGCCAAGAGACCCAGTACTTC.

This clonotype was picked up many times. This chain connects TRBV5-4 to TRBJ1-2; D remains unclear. The CDR3 loop spans 16 amino acids. V was cut by 4 bases and J by 7 bases, with 23 bases left in between. Germline values: CDR1 SGHNT, CDR2 YYREEE (reference sequence). DNA of the CDR3: TGTGCCAGCAGCCAGGCGAGGGCGGTTGGTTTTAGTGGCTACACCTTC. This sequence encodes CASSQARAVGFSGYTF.

Within the sample, this clonotype is medium-sized. The J gene is TRBJ2-7, the V gene TRBV20-1, with 8 bases identical to TRBD2. V shed 3 bases and J 2 bases; nucleotides not matched to a gene: 0. The CDR3 contains 12 residues. Germline CDR1 DFQATT, CDR2 SNEGSKA (reference sequence). CDR3: CSASGRAYEQYF. CDR3 sequence (DNA): TGCAGTGCTAGCGGGAGGGCCTACGAGCAGTACTTC.

The chain employs TRBV24-1 and TRBJ2-7, with 10 positions matching TRBD1. Looked up from germline, CDR1 is KGHDR and CDR2 is SFDVKD. V lost 12 bases to trimming and J lost 2 bases; unmatched junction nucleotides: 9. The CDR3 totals 14 residues. CDR3 region: CAAVRGQGTYEQYF. The CDR3 bases are TGTGCCGCCGTCCGGGGACAGGGGACCTACGAGCAGTACTTC.

This clonotype came up many times. This may be a read error: a much more frequent sequence differs by one nucleotide. CDR3 in DNA: TGTGCCAGCAGCGGAACCGTTTGGGGGGATTATGGCTCCGCCTTC. This translates into CASSGTVWGDYGSAF. The rearrangement joins TRBV9 to TRBJ1-2, with a possible D match to TRBD1 (5 bases). The CDR3 length is 15 residues. Per the germline V gene, CDR1 is SGDLS and CDR2 is YYNGEE.

The rearrangement uses TRBV20-1 and TRBJ2-7; a weak D match, TRBD1 (5 bases). The CDR3 runs to 13 residues. V was trimmed by 0 bases and J by 2 bases, leaving 8 bases between them. Germline lookup yields CDR1 DFQATT and CDR2 SNEGSKA (reference sequence). The CDR3 nucleotides are TGCAGTGCTAGAGAAGGGGCAGCCTACGAGCAGTACTTC. Protein sequence: CSAREGAAYEQYF.

This clonotype was recorded a few times. This clone may be a read error of a much larger clone one base away. This sequence joins TRBV6-1 and TRBJ1-2; unclear D gene. The CDR3 spans 13 residues. Germline values: CDR1 MNHNS, CDR2 SASEGT. For the CDR3, the DNA is TGTGCCAGCAGTCACCGGGTTAACTATGGCTACGCCTTC. This sequence encodes CASSHRVNYGYAF.

This clonotype was seen repeatedly, ten times or more. The rearrangement uses TRBV6-1 and TRBJ1-5; tentatively, D is TRBD1 (6 bases). Germline values: CDR1 MNHNS, CDR2 SASEGT. The CDR3 runs to 13 residues. The V end lost 4 bases, the J end lost 7 bases, and 11 bases lay between the germline ends. CDR3 DNA: TGTGCCAGCAGTGTAAACAGGGAGCAGCCCCAGCATTTT. It codes for CASSVNREQPQHF.

This clonotype was seen repeatedly, ten times or more. The rearrangement uses TRBV4-2 and TRBJ2-1, with TRBD2 identical over 9 bases. After removal of 4 bases from V and 4 bases from J, the junction contained 8 bases not matched to a gene. This CDR3 is built from 16 residues. From germline, CDR1 is LGHNA and CDR2 YNFKEQ. For the CDR3, the DNA is TGTGCCAGCAGCCCATCAGTAGCGGGAGAATACAATGAGCAGTTCTTC. It is translated as CASSPSVAGEYNEQFF.

This clonotype was found many times. The chain has TRBV11-2 and TRBJ2-6; D gene ambiguous. The V end was cut by 5 bases, the J end by 0 bases, with 11 bases between. This CDR3 contains 16 residues. The germline V gene encodes CDR1 SGHAT and CDR2 FQNNGV. The CDR3 DNA reads TGTGCCAGCAGCGCCAGACTCGGCTCTGGGGCCAACGTCCTGACTTTC. Its protein is CASSARLGSGANVLTF.

The CDR3, as DNA: TGCGCCAGCAGCTTGTCTGTAGGGAGGGACTATGGCTACACCTTC. This encodes CASSLSVGRDYGYTF. The gene calls are TRBV5-1 and TRBJ1-2; D not resolved. The CDR3 runs to 15 residues. V was shortened by 1 base and J by 3 bases, with 13 bases between the two germline ends. CDR1 is SGHRS and CDR2 is YFSETQ in the germline V gene.

The chain is built from TRBV7-9 and TRBJ2-7; possibly TRBD1 for D (6 bases). Germline CDR1 is SEHNR and CDR2 is FQNEAQ (reference sequence). Between the trimmed V and J ends, which lost 3 bases and 0 bases, there was a span of 12 bases. CDR3 size: 15 residues. The CDR3 DNA follows: TGTGCCAGCAGCTTGGGGGCAGGGCTCTCCTACGAGCAGTACTTC. Its protein product is CASSLGAGLSYEQYF. Based on the CDR3 plus reference TRBV7-9 and TRBJ2-7, the full variable domain is DTGVSQNPRHKITKRGQNVTFRCDPISEHNRLYWYRQTLGQGPEFLTYFQNEAQLEKSRLLSDRFSAERPKGSFSTLEIQRTEQGDSAMYLCASSLGAGLSYEQYFGPGTRLTVT.

The genes are TRBV15 and TRBJ2-2; unclear D gene. Trimming took 0 bases from V and 2 from J, leaving 7 bases between them. The CDR3 loop spans 15 amino acids. The germline V gene encodes CDR1 LNHNV and CDR2 YYDKDF (reference sequence). The CDR3 spells CATSRDRINTGELFF. As DNA, the CDR3 is TGTGCCACCAGCAGAGATCGTATCAACACCGGGGAGCTGTTTTTT.